The present T cell receptor beta chain was sequenced within a study of T cells in Graves' hyperthyroidism and ophthalmopathy. Study in general: The blood sample was taken at first diagnosis, before treatment began.

V gave up 6 bases and J gave up 6 bases, with 14 bases separating them. Looked up from germline, CDR1 is SGHTA and CDR2 is FQGNSA. CDR3 length equals 13 residues. This clonotype showed up many times. Its cognate antigen is unknown. Regarding the study as a whole: In the blood, most expanded thyroid clonotypes above 0.001 appeared as well. Ophthalmopathy and stable hyperthyroidism were separated by a 13 V-J model.

Amplified TCR beta CDR3 regions derived from RNA transcripts. With the HTBI primer set, the TCR CDR3 went through a first round of RT-PCR. Via MiXCR, TCRdb re-called the multiplex PCR reads, giving one row per CDR3 protein. The table lists 250,000 to 300,000 distinct CDR3 sequences, 13% of them singletons. The receptor comes from a woman aged 30 to 39 with Graves' hyperthyroidism that later progressed to Graves' ophthalmopathy. The chain recombines TRBV7-2 with TRBJ1-2, with TRBD1 as a possible D gene (5 bases). The sample was blood. CDR3 nucleotide sequence: TGTGCCAGCAGGGACTTCGACAGTGATGGCTACACCTTC. This codes for CASRDFDSDGYTF.